This T cell receptor (beta chain) came from a study of T cell responses to AZD1222 COVID-19 vaccine. Study-wide findings and caveats: Among vaccine-associated CD4 TCRs, coverage spanned spike, with dominance at 160-218 and 743-854. Nearly half of spike-specific TCRs reportedly go after variant regions that carry no mutations. Clonal diversity was possibly underestimated; the donors were predominantly white British and more often female.

V was shortened by 2 bases and J by 2 bases, with 9 bases between the two germline ends. Germline V gene lookup returns CDR1 SGHRS and CDR2 YFSETQ. This CDR3 comprises 14 residues. This clone was seen only a few times. Its antigen is not identified. The same CDR3 can be traced to other DNA sequences in this sample. Repertoires were generated with immunoSEQ multiplex PCR, while TCRdb's copy carries only in-frame clones and drops some. Here the sample spans some 130,000 clones, 75% to 90% being singletons. The chain joins TRBV5-1 to TRBJ2-3, with D tentatively TRBD2 (6 bases). This specimen consisted of peripheral blood, obtained on day 0 of AZD1222 vaccination. This receptor was obtained from an adult in good health. CDR3 sequence: CASSFGGDTDTQYF. The CDR3 DNA follows: TGCGCCAGCAGCTTTGGAGGGGACACAGATACGCAGTATTTT.